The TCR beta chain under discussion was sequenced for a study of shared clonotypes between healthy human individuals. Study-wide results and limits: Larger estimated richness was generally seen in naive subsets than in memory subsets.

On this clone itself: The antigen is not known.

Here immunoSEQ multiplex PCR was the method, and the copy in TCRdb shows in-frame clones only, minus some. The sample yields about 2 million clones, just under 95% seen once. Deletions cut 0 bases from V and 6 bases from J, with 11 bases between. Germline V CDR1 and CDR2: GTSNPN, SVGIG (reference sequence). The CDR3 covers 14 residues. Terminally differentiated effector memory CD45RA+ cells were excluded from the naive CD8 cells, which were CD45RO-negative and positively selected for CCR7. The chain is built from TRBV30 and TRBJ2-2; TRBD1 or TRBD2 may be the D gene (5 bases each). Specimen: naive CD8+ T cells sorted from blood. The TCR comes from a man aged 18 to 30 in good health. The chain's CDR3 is CAWSVLRESGELFF. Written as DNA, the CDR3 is TGTGCCTGGAGTGTTCTCAGGGAGTCCGGGGAGCTGTTTTTT. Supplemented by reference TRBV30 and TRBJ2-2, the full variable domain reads SQTIHQWPATLVQPVGSPLSLECTVEGTSNPNLYWYRQAAGRGLQLLFYSVGIGQISSEVPQNLSASRPQDRQFILSSKKLLLSDSGFYLCAWSVLRESGELFFGEGSRLTVL.